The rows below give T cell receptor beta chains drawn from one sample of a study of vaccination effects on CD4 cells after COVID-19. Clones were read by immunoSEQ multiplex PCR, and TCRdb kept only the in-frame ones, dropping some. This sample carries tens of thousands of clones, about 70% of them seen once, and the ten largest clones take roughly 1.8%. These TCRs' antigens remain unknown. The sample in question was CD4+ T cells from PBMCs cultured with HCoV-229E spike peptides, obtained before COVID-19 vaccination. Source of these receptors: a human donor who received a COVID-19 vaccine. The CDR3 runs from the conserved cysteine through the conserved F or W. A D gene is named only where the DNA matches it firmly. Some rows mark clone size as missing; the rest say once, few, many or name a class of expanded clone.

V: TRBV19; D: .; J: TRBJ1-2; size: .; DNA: TGTGCCAGTAGTATCCGCCAAGGGGGCTACACCTTC; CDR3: CASSIRQGGYTF
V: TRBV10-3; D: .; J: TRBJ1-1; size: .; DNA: TGTGCCATCAGTGATTGGAGCGGGAACACTGAAGCTTTCTTT; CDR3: CAISDWSGNTEAFF
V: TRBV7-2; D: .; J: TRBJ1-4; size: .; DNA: TGTGCCAGCAGCTTAGGAGCCGGGGCGCCGAATGAAAAACTGTTTTTT; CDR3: CASSLGAGAPNEKLFF
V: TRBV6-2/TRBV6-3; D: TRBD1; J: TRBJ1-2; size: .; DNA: TGTGCCAGCAGTTACTCAGGCTCGGTGGACAGGGGGTCCTATGGCTACACCTTC; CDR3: CASSYSGSVDRGSYGYTF
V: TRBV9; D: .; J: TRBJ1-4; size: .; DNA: TGTGCCAGCAGCGTGGACTGGGAGGGTGAAAAACTGTTTTTT; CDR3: CASSVDWEGEKLFF
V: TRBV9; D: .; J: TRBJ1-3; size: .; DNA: TGTGCCAGCAGCGTAGCGGCCTCTGGAAACACCATATATTTT; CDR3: CASSVAASGNTIYF
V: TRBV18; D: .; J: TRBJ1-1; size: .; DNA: TGTGCCAGCTCACCACACTCTGAAGCTTTCTTT; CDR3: CASSPHSEAFF
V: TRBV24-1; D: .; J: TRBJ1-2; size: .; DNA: TGTGCCACCAGTGATTCCCTCGGGGGCCCAATTTATGGCTACACCTTC; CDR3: CATSDSLGGPIYGYTF
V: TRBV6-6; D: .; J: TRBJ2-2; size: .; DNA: TGTGCCAGCAGTTTACCGGGCACCGGGGAGCTGTTTTTT; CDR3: CASSLPGTGELFF
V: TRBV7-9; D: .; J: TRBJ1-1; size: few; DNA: TGTGCCAGCAGCTTCGGGACGGCGAACACTGAAGCTTTCTTT; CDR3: CASSFGTANTEAFF
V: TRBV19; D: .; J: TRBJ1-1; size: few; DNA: TGTGCCAGTAGTATCCGGCTTCTCGGGAAAGGAGCTTTCTTT; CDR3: CASSIRLLGKGAFF
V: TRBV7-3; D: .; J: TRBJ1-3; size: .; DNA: TGTGCCAGCAGCTTAATGAGGGGGGTTGGAAACACCATATATTTT; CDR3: CASSLMRGVGNTIYF
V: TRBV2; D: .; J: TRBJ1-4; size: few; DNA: TGTGCCAGCAGTGAATATTTCGGGGGATTGAAACTGTTTTTT; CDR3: CASSEYFGGLKLFF
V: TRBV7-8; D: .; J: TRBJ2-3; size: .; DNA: TGTGCCACCAAACCCCGAACAGGCCTTCCCCCCCGGATTAGCACAGATACGCAGTATTTT; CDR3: CATKPRTGLPPRISTDTQYF
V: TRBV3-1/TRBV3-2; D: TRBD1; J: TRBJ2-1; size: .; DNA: TGTGCCACCGCAAGGGACAGACGCTCCTACAATGAGCAGTTCTTC; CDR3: CATARDRRSYNEQFF
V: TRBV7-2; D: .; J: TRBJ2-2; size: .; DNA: TGTGCCAGCAGCTTAGAAGGGTGGACAGCCTTCCACACCGGGGAGCTGTTTTTT; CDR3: CASSLEGWTAFHTGELFF
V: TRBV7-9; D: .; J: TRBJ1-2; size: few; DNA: TGTGCCAGCAGCTTCACAGGGCCGAACTATGGCTACACCTTC; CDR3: CASSFTGPNYGYTF
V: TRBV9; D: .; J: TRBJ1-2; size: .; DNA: TGTGCCAGCACCACCTCCCGGTATGGCTACACCTTC; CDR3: CASTTSRYGYTF
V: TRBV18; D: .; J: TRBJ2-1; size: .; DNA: TGTGCCAGCTCGTACCGGGTAGGGACGGACAATGAGCAGTTCTTC; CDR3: CASSYRVGTDNEQFF
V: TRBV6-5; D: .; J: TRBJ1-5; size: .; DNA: TGTGCCAGCAAGGAACAGGGTGCACTACAGCCCCAGCATTTT; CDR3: CASKEQGALQPQHF
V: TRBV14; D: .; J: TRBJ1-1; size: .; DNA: TGTGCCAGCAGCCTCCTAACAGGGTGGATTGAAGCTTTCTTT; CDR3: CASSLLTGWIEAFF
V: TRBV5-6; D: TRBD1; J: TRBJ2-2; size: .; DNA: TGTGCCAGCAGGTTGCAGGGGGCCCGACCAACCGGGGAGCTGTTTTTT; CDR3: CASRLQGARPTGELFF
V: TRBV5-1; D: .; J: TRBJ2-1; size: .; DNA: TGCGCCAGCAGCTTGGCGGGCTTCCTGGGGCAGTTCTTC; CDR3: CASSLAGFLGQFF
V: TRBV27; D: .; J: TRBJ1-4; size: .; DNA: TGTGCCAGCAGTTCCAGACAGTTTGGAGTTGAAAAACTGTTTTTT; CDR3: CASSSRQFGVEKLFF
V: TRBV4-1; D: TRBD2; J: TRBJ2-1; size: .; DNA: TGCGCCAGCAGCCAAACTCCGACTAGCGGGGGGGCAAATGAGCAGTTCTTC; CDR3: CASSQTPTSGGANEQFF
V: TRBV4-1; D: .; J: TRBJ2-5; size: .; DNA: TGCGCCAGCAGCCAAGATTTGGTACCTAGAGAGACCCAGTACTTC; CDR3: CASSQDLVPRETQYF
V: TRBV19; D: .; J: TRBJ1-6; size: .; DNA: TGTGCCAGTAGTTCAAGCCCAGTAACGTCCTATAATTCACCCCTCCACTTT; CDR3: CASSSSPVTSYNSPLHF
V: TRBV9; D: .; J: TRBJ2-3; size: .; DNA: TGTGCCAGCAGCGTAACGGGGACCACAGATACGCAGTATTTT; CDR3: CASSVTGTTDTQYF
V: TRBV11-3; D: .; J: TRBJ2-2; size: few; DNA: TGTGCCAGCAGCCCGAGACAGGCGAACACCGGGGAGCTGTTTTTT; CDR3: CASSPRQANTGELFF
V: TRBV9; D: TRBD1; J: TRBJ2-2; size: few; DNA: TGTGCCAGCAGCGCCGGGACAGAATCCACCAGGGAGCTGTTTTTT; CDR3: CASSAGTESTRELFF
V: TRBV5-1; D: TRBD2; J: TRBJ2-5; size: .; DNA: TGCGCCAGCAGCTACGGGACTAGCGGGAGGGAGACCCAGTACTTC; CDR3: CASSYGTSGRETQYF
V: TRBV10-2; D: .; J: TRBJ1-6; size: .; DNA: TGCGCCAGCAGGGAGGGGAGTAATTCACCCCTCCACTTT; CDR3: CASREGSNSPLHF
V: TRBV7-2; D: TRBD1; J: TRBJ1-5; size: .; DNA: TGTGCCAGCAGCCGCCAGGCAGGGGGCGATCAGCCCCAGCATTTT; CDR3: CASSRQAGGDQPQHF
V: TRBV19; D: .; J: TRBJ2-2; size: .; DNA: TGTGCCAGTAGTATCACCGGGGAGGCCGGGGAGCTGTTTTTT; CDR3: CASSITGEAGELFF
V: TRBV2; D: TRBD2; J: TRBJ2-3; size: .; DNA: TGTGCCAGCAGGCGGGGGGCTGGCACAGATACGCAGTATTTT; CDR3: CASRRGAGTDTQYF
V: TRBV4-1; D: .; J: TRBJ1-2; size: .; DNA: TGCGCCAGCAGCCTAATACTGCAGTTGTCTGGCTACACCTTC; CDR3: CASSLILQLSGYTF
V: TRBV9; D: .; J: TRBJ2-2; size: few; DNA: TGTGCCAGCAGCATCAGGGCACTGAACACCGGGGAGCTGTTTTTT; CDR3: CASSIRALNTGELFF
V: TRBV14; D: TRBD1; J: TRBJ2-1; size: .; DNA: TGTGCCAGCAGACGGACCGGGACAGCTTACTCCTACAATGAGCAGTTCTTC; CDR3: CASRRTGTAYSYNEQFF
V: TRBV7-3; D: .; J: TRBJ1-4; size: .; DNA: TGTGCCAGCAGCTTAACCAGGGAGAATGAAAAACTGTTTTTT; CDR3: CASSLTRENEKLFF
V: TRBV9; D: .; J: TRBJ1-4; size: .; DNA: TGTGCCAGCAGCGATATGGGGGCCCCGGGTGAAAAACTGTTTTTT; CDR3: CASSDMGAPGEKLFF
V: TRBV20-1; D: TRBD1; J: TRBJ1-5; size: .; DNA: TGCAGTGCTAGTCGCGGGACAGTCAATCAGCCCCAGCATTTT; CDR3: CSASRGTVNQPQHF
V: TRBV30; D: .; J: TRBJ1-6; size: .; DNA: TGTGCCTGGAGTCGTTTGGATGGGGGGCCTTCACCCCTCCACTTT; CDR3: CAWSRLDGGPSPLHF
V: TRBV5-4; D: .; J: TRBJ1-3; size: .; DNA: TGTGCCAGCAGCCGGCCGGGTGGAAACACCATATATTTT; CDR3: CASSRPGGNTIYF
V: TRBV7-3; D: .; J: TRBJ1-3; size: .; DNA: TGTGCCAGCAGCTTAAATTGGGGAAATGGAAACACCATATATTTT; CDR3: CASSLNWGNGNTIYF
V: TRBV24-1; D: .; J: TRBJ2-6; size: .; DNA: TGTGCCACCAGTGATTCCCAGGCAGGGGCCAACGTCCTGACTTTC; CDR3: CATSDSQAGANVLTF
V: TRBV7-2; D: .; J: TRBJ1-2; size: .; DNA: TGTGCCAGCAGCCAACTGGTGGACTACACCTTC; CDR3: CASSQLVDYTF
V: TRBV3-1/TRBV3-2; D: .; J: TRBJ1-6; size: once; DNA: TGTGCCAGCAGCCAAGATGACGGACCGAATTCACCCCTCCACTTT; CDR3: CASSQDDGPNSPLHF
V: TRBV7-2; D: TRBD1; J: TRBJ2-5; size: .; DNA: TGTGCCAGCAGCCCGGACAGGGCGTACCAAGAGACCCAGTACTTC; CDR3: CASSPDRAYQETQYF
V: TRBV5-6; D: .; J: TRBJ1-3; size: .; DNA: TGTGCCAGCAGCCCTGGACTTACGAGCTCTGGAAACACCATATATTTT; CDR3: CASSPGLTSSGNTIYF
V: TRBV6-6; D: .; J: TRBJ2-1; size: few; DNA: TGTGCCAGCAGAAACTACAATGAGCAGTTCTTC; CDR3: CASRNYNEQFF
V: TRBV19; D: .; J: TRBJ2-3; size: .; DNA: TGTGCCAGTAGTATAAGGACAGAACACCCAGATACGCAGTATTTT; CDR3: CASSIRTEHPDTQYF
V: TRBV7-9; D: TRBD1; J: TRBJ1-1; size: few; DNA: TGTGCCAGCAGCACAGGGGGCAACACTGAAGCTTTCTTT; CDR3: CASSTGGNTEAFF
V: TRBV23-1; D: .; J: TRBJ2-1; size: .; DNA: TGCGCCAGCAGACAGGGTGGGAATGAGCAGTTCTTC; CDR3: CASRQGGNEQFF
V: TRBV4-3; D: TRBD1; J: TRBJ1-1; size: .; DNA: TGCGCCAGCAGCCAAGCAAGACAGGGTATGAACACTGAAGCTTTCTTT; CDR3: CASSQARQGMNTEAFF
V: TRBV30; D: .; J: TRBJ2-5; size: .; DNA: TGTGCCTGGAGTCTGTATGGGGGCACCCAGTACTTC; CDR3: CAWSLYGGTQYF
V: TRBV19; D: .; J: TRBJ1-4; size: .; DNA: TGTGCCAGTAGTAGCCTCGTGGCGGGAACCTATGAAAAACTGTTTTTT; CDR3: CASSSLVAGTYEKLFF
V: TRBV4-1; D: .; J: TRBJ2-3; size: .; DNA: TGCGCCAGCAGCCAAGATCCCACAGACACAGATACGCAGTATTTT; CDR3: CASSQDPTDTDTQYF